This entry lists 9 T cell receptor beta chains sequenced from one sample in a study of OX40 agonist ivuxolimab in advanced cancers. Clones were sequenced by immunoSEQ multiplex PCR, and TCRdb holds only the in-frame ones, with some missing. The sample includes roughly 100,000 clones, less than 95% of them seen just once. This specimen consisted of CD4+ or CD8+ T cells sorted from blood, obtained in a trial of the OX40 agonist ivuxolimab. Receptors were obtained from an adult with an advanced solid tumor such as melanoma, head and neck, liver or kidney cancer.

This clone is a singleton in its sample. The chain employs TRBV4-3 and TRBJ2-1; D remains unclear. V lost 3 bases and J 10 bases, leaving 13 bases between the germline ends. The germline V gene encodes CDR1 LGHNA and CDR2 YSLEER. CDR3 length equals 13 residues. This chain's CDR3 is CASSHGGPSEQFF. The DNA of the CDR3 is TGCGCCAGCAGCCACGGTGGCCCGTCGGAGCAGTTCTTC.

The rearrangement joins TRBV29-1 to TRBJ2-2; D perhaps matches TRBD2 (5 bases). Germline lookup yields CDR1 SQVTM and CDR2 ANQGSEA. The CDR3 is 14 amino acids. Between the trimmed V and J ends, which lost 4 bases and 2 bases, there was a span of 11 bases. The CDR3 nucleotides read TGCAGCGTTGTCTGGACGGGAAACACCGGGGAGCTGTTTTTT. Its protein is CSVVWTGNTGELFF.

DNA of the CDR3: TGTGCCAGCTCACCGGTTATTGGGGTGAACACTGAAGCTTTCTTT. Its translation is CASSPVIGVNTEAFF. The chain links TRBV18 to TRBJ1-1; D gene uncertain. Trimming cost V 3 bases and J 0 bases, with 11 bases left between them. Germline V gene data show CDR1 as KGHSH and CDR2 as LQKENI. The CDR3 runs to 15 residues.

The rearrangement joins TRBV19 to TRBJ1-1, with D possibly being TRBD1 (5 bases). The CDR3 is made up of 15 amino acids. Looked up from germline, CDR1 is LNHDA and CDR2 is SQIVND (reference sequence). V gave up 0 bases and J gave up 4 bases, with 12 bases separating them. The CDR3 loop reads CASSIEGRGRTEAFF. The CDR3 nucleotides are TGTGCCAGTAGTATAGAGGGAAGGGGACGCACTGAAGCTTTCTTT.

The V and J genes are TRBV19 and TRBJ2-6; TRBD1 aligns across 7 bases. After removal of 7 bases from V and 0 bases from J, the junction contained 9 bases not matched to a gene. The V gene's germline CDR1 is LNHDA and CDR2 SQIVND (reference sequence). The CDR3 spans 17 residues. Here the CDR3 DNA reads TGTGCCAGTAATCCTACCCAGGGGGACTCTGGGGCCAACGTCCTGACTTTC. It yields the protein CASNPTQGDSGANVLTF.

This clone appeared a single time. This rearrangement joins TRBV6-6 to TRBJ2-7; D tentatively reads TRBD1 or TRBD2 (5 bases each). The CDR3 consists of 12 residues. Germline V gives CDR1 MNHNY, CDR2 SVGAGI (reference sequence). V was clipped by 0 bases and J by 6 bases, with 6 bases between them. Here the CDR3 DNA reads TGTGCCAGCAGTTACTCGGGGGTCGAGCAGTACTTC. It is translated as CASSYSGVEQYF.

In regard to this clone: Relative to the germline gene, one junction end is altered; a read error may explain this. The rearrangement uses TRBV11-2 and TRBJ2-2; 8 bases are a match to TRBD2. Germline values: CDR1 SGHAT, CDR2 FQNNGV. CDR3 length: 14 amino acids. CDR3: CASRHSGNSSGAVF. For the CDR3, the DNA is TGTGCCAGCAGGCATAGCGGGAACTCCTCGGGAGCTGTTTTT.

The rearrangement joins TRBV25-1 to TRBJ1-1; no clear D. Trimming removed 9 bases at V and 3 bases at J, with 11 bases between. The CDR3 contains 12 residues. Per germline, CDR1 MGHDK and CDR2 SYGVNS. The CDR3: CASKAGDTEAFF. The CDR3 DNA sequence: TGTGCCAGTAAAGCGGGTGACACTGAAGCTTTCTTT. The full variable domain, in which reference TRBV25-1 and TRBJ1-1 provide the parts outside the CDR3, is EADIYQTPRYLVIGTGKKITLECSQTMGHDKMYWYQQDPGMELHLIHYSYGVNSTEKGDLSSESTVSRIRTEHFPLTLESARPSHTSQYLCASKAGDTEAFFGQGTRLTVV.

V and J are TRBV11-2 and TRBJ1-4; weak D call: TRBD1 (6 bases). Per the germline V gene, CDR1 is SGHAT and CDR2 is FQNNGV. There are 14 residues in the CDR3. V was shortened by 2 bases and J by 5 bases, with 9 bases between the two germline ends. CDR3 in amino acids: CASSLNRVNEKLFF. The CDR3 DNA follows: TGTGCCAGCAGCTTAAACAGGGTCAATGAAAAACTGTTTTTT.